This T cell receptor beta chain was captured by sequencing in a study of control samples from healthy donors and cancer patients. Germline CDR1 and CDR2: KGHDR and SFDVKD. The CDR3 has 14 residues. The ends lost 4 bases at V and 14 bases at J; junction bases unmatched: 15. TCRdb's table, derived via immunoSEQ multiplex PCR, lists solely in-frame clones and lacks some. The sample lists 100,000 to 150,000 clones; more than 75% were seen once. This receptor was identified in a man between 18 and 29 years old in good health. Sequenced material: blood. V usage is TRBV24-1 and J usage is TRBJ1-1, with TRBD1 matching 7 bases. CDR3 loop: CATSENTGAGGNFF. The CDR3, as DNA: TGTGCCACCAGTGAAAACACAGGGGCCGGGGGGAACTTCTTT.